The 14 T cell receptor beta chains below all came from one sample that was sequenced in a study of immune evolution from preneoplasia to lung adenocarcinoma. TCRdb's copy holds only in-frame clones and misses some; the assay was immunoSEQ multiplex PCR. The sample records roughly 3,200 clones, about 48% being singletons. The specimen was FFPE normal lung tissue adjacent to the tumor. The receptors stem from a person aged 45-60 years with lung adenocarcinoma.

This clone was seen more than once but under ten times. V and J are TRBV4-1 and TRBJ2-6; D may be TRBD1 (6 bases). Germline V gene data show CDR1 as MGHRA and CDR2 as YSYEKL. The CDR3 totals 16 residues. V was clipped by 0 bases and J by 2 bases, with 8 bases between them. CDR3 loop: CASSQEEGAGANVLTF. The CDR3 DNA reads TGCGCCAGCAGCCAAGAAGAGGGGGCTGGGGCCAACGTCCTGACTTTC.

Comments on this clone: Other DNA variants within this sample encode the same CDR3. The V call is TRBV29-1, the J call TRBJ2-2; 8 nucleotides agree with TRBD1. After removal of 6 bases from V and 0 bases from J, the junction contained 3 bases not matched to a gene. This CDR3 region has 14 residues. Germline-derived CDR1 and CDR2 are SQVTM and ANQGSEA. The CDR3 nucleotides read TGCAGCGTAGTGGGACAGGCGAACACCGGGGAGCTGTTTTTT. It is translated as CSVVGQANTGELFF.

This clone was seen more than once but under ten times. In DNA form, the CDR3 reads TGTGCCAGCAGCGTAGGGTCGGGGGGCGTCTTTAACACCATATATTTT. Its translation is CASSVGSGGVFNTIYF. This chain joins TRBV9 and TRBJ1-3; TRBD1 is a possible D gene (6 bases). V lost 0 bases to trimming and J lost 7 bases, with 17 bases between them. The CDR3 length is 16 residues. Germline loops: CDR1 SGDLS, CDR2 YYNGEE.

V and J are TRBV10-3 and TRBJ2-1; the match to TRBD1 covers 8 bases. The V segment lost 3 bases and the J segment 8 bases; nucleotides outside the gene matches: 18. The CDR3 totals 18 residues. Germline CDR1 ENHRY, CDR2 SYGVKD. The CDR3 DNA is TGTGCCATCAGTGACGGAACCCGAGGAGGACAGGGTTGGGATGAGCAGTTCTTC. Its protein is CAISDGTRGGQGWDEQFF.

The rearrangement links TRBV6-5 to TRBJ2-3; 7 bases agree with TRBD1. CDR3 length: 14 amino acids. CDR1 is MNHEY and CDR2 is SVGAGI in the germline V gene. Unmatched junction bases numbered 7, after V lost 6 bases and J lost 4 bases. This CDR3 reads CASSRGQEADTQYF. In DNA, the CDR3 is TGTGCCAGCAGCCGCGGACAGGAGGCAGATACGCAGTATTTT.

This clone was counted a single time. The chain uses TRBV19 and TRBJ1-1, with TRBD1 matching 8 bases. The CDR3 length is 16 residues. V lost 10 bases and J lost 0; bases outside the gene matches: 13. The germline V gene has CDR1 LNHDA and CDR2 SQIVND (reference sequence). CDR3: CATSLQGGMMNTEAFF. The CDR3 DNA is TGTGCCACCTCGTTACAGGGGGGTATGATGAACACTGAAGCTTTCTTT. The full variable domain, with the rest looked up from reference TRBV19 and TRBJ1-1, is DGGITQSPKYLFRKEGQNVTLSCEQNLNHDAMYWYRQDPGQGLRLIYYSQIVNDFQKGDIAEGYSVSREKKESFPLTVTSAQKNPTAFYLCATSLQGGMMNTEAFFGQGTRLTVV.

The chain employs TRBV7-2 and TRBJ2-1; D ambiguous. The V and J ends lost 2 bases and 0 bases respectively, with 8 bases between them. The CDR3 sequence is 15 residues long. Germline V gene data show CDR1 as SGHTA and CDR2 as FQGNSA. The CDR3 bases are TGTGCCAGCAGCTTAACTGCGCGCTCCTACAATGAGCAGTTCTTC. It is translated as CASSLTARSYNEQFF.

The chain has TRBV7-8 and TRBJ2-7, with 9 bases aligning to TRBD2. From germline, CDR1 is SGHVS and CDR2 FQNEAQ. There are 14 residues in the CDR3. The V segment lost 8 bases and the J segment 4 bases; nucleotides outside the gene matches: 9. CDR3 coding DNA: TGTGCCAGCGGCGAGCGGGAGGTTAGGTACGAGCAGTACTTC. Translation gives CASGEREVRYEQYF.

The V call is TRBV14, the J call TRBJ2-3, with 7 positions matching TRBD2. The germline V gene encodes CDR1 SGHDN and CDR2 FVKESK. This CDR3 has 13 amino acids. V lost 0 bases to trimming and J lost 11 bases; unmatched junction nucleotides: 5. The CDR3 loop is CASSQETGGWQYF. In DNA, the CDR3 is TGTGCCAGCAGCCAAGAGACCGGGGGGTGGCAGTATTTT.

The chain combines TRBV6-5 with TRBJ2-3, with D perhaps matching TRBD2 (6 bases). The CDR3 spans 15 residues. Per the germline V gene, CDR1 is MNHEY and CDR2 is SVGAGI. Trimming removed 10 bases at V and 1 base at J, with 18 bases between. The CDR3: CATGLAPGGTDTQYF. The CDR3 DNA is TGTGCCACCGGACTGGCCCCGGGGGGCACAGATACGCAGTATTTT.

Only one count was recorded for this clone. V is TRBV30 and J is TRBJ2-7; 8 positions match TRBD1. Germline values: CDR1 GTSNPN, CDR2 SVGIG (reference sequence). The CDR3 sequence is 14 residues long. Losses at the gene ends were 3 bases for V and 3 bases for J; bases not matched to a gene: 7. CDR3 amino acids: CAWSRGTGLYEQYF. The DNA of the CDR3 is TGTGCCTGGAGCCGCGGGACAGGTCTCTACGAGCAGTACTTC.

The chain is built from TRBV28 and TRBJ1-1, with 8 bases fitting TRBD1. Germline-derived CDR1 and CDR2 are MDHEN and SYDVKM. After removal of 5 bases from V and 5 bases from J, the junction contained 7 bases not matched to a gene. The CDR3 consists of 14 residues. The CDR3 DNA reads TGTGCCAGCAGTCCGCGACAGGGGTGGACTGAAGCTTTCTTT. This gives the protein CASSPRQGWTEAFF.

This clone turned up a few times. This rearrangement joins TRBV11-2 to TRBJ1-1; TRBD1 aligns across 11 bases. This CDR3 is 16 amino acids long. V was pared by 5 bases and J by 4 bases, with 9 bases of the junction left unmatched. From germline, CDR1 is SGHAT and CDR2 FQNNGV. In DNA form, the CDR3 reads TGTGCCAGCAGCCAAGGGACAGGGGGTAGTGGCACTGAAGCTTTCTTT. Translated: CASSQGTGGSGTEAFF.

The chain uses TRBV15 and TRBJ2-5; tentative D call: TRBD1 (6 bases). With 5 bases removed from V and 2 bases from J, the gap between germline ends came to 12 bases. The CDR3 extends over 14 amino acids. Germline V gene data show CDR1 as LNHNV and CDR2 as YYDKDF (reference sequence). CDR3 coding DNA: TGTGCCACCAGCGACGTAGGGGGTCAAGAGACCCAGTACTTC. It is translated as CATSDVGGQETQYF.